This TCR beta chain stems from a study of human T cells and chemical hapten exposure. This CDR3 spans 17 amino acids. After removal of 4 bases from V and 1 base from J, the junction contained 11 bases not matched to a gene. Germline assignment: CDR1 KGHDR and CDR2 SFDVKD. The time point: patch test 3, about 24 weeks after DPC sensitization. Treatment specified: therapeutic diphenylcyclopropenone sensitization with weekly scalp DPC. TCRdb redid the calling of the RACE reads with MiXCR, one entry per CDR3 protein. The sample records tens of thousands of distinct CDR3 sequences, around 10% being singletons. This clonotype has ten or more counts.

The chain joins TRBV24-1 to TRBJ2-7; 8 nucleotides line up with TRBD2. The sample here was whole blood, taken in connection with sensitization to the hapten diphenylcyclopropenone (DPC). This clonotype was obtained from a woman in her forties or fifties with alopecia areata. Some clones in this sample may be carry-over from other donors' samples. The CDR3 DNA sequence: TGTGCCACCAGTGACCAACCGGGACTAGATTTATCCTACGAGCAGTACTTC. It codes for CATSDQPGLDLSYEQYF.